The 21 T cell receptor beta chains below come from one sample, sequenced in a study of T cells in women clearing cervical HPV infection. Assay: immunoSEQ multiplex PCR; the TCRdb copy retains only in-frame clones and omits some. The specimen's table records 30,000 to 35,000 clones. The sample consisted of blood buffy coat. These receptors were taken from a woman between 18 and 70 years old with a cervical HPV16 infection that either progressed to CIN3+ or cleared (not recorded which).

Here the CDR3 reads CASSLQGNQGYNEQFF. Partial CDR3 DNA: TGTGCCAGCAGCTTACAAGGTAATCAGGGCTACAATGAG. The gene calls are TRBV7-8 and TRBJ2-1; D perhaps matches TRBD1 (5 bases). The read ends 3 residues shy of where the CDR3 ends; the end is completed using the germline J gene. CDR1 SGHVS and CDR2 FQNEAQ come from the germline V gene. V lost 2 bases, J lost 3 bases, and 14 bases lay in between. CDR3 length equals 16 residues.

A remark on this clone: The read gets to within 3 residues of the CDR3 end, and the germline J gene fills in the rest. V and J are TRBV5-1 and TRBJ2-7; TRBD1 is a possible D gene (9 bases). Germline V CDR1 and CDR2: SGHRS, YFSETQ. This CDR3 spans 15 amino acids. Trimming took 4 bases from V and 6 from J, leaving 20 bases between them. The sequenced CDR3 bases are TGCGCCAGCAGCGGCGGGGGGACAGGGCGTGGCGAG. This sequence encodes CASSGGGTGRGE. The whole CDR3 protein is CASSGGGTGRGEQYF.

The DNA read from the CDR3 is TGCAGTGCAGGGACAGGGCACACTGAA. Amino acids: CSAGTGHTE. The full CDR3 sequence reads CSAGTGHTEAFF. This sequence joins TRBV20-1 and TRBJ1-1; the match to TRBD1 covers 9 bases. The read falls 3 residues short of the CDR3 end, and the missing part is taken from the germline J gene. The CDR3 covers 12 residues. Germline V lookup: CDR1 DFQATT, CDR2 SNEGSKA (reference sequence). The J segment lost 3 bases and the V segment lost 6 bases, leaving 2 bases of the junction unmatched.

Turning to this clone: Germline is not matched at one junction end, which may reflect a read error. The read stops 3 residues short of the end of the CDR3; the missing end is completed from the germline J gene. This rearrangement joins TRBV4-1 to TRBJ1-1; maybe TRBD1 (6 bases). The CDR3 covers 16 residues. Germline V gene sequence: CDR1 MGHRA, CDR2 YSYEKL. Incomplete CDR3 DNA: TGCACCAGCAGCCAAGATCTGGACAGTTGTAACACTGAA. This sequence encodes CTSSQDLDSCNTE. In full, the CDR3 reads CTSSQDLDSCNTEAFF.

Concerning this clone itself: The observed sequence ends 3 residues before the CDR3 terminus, with the missing tail filled in from the germline J gene. The chain links TRBV6-1 to TRBJ2-7; TRBD1 is a possible D gene (5 bases). Germline CDR1 and CDR2: MNHNS and SASEGT. The germline V and J ends were trimmed by 2 bases and 2 bases, with 13 bases remaining between them. The length of the CDR3 is 15 residues. The part of the CDR3 DNA that was read is TGTGCCAGCAGTGAAAGCGACAGCACAGCCTACGAG. This encodes CASSESDSTAYE. The full CDR3 is CASSESDSTAYEQYF.

About this clone itself: Read coverage stops 3 residues before the CDR3 terminus; the germline J gene supplies the remainder. The chain carries TRBV29-1 and TRBJ2-3, with D unclear. Trimming cost V 7 bases and J 1 base, with 15 bases left between them. Germline V gene data show CDR1 as SQVTM and CDR2 as ANQGSEA. CDR3 length equals 14 residues. CDR3 amino acids: CSAVLQLGTDTQYF. The CDR3 bases that were read are TGCAGCGCGGTATTACAGCTGGGCACAGATACG.

In regard to this clone: From the germline J gene comes the end of the CDR3, since the read stops 3 residues before it. The chain joins TRBV7-3 to TRBJ2-2; D is ambiguous. V lost 1 base and J 5 bases, leaving 8 bases between the germline ends. The length of the CDR3 is 14 residues. Germline V lookup: CDR1 SGHTA, CDR2 FQGTGA. The CDR3 bases that were read are TGTGCCAGCAGCTTAATTGTCGGGACCGGGGAG. This sequence encodes CASSLIVGTGE. The full CDR3 reads CASSLIVGTGELFF.

On this clone itself: The read ends 3 residues before the CDR3 terminus; that terminus is restored from the germline J gene. This chain joins TRBV2 and TRBJ1-2; TRBD1 matches 7 bases. This CDR3 has 14 residues. V lost 0 bases and J lost 4; bases outside the gene matches: 2. Germline V lookup: CDR1 SNHLY, CDR2 FYNNEI. The CDR3 region is CASSEARGSYGYTF. CDR3 DNA (partial): TGTGCCAGCAGTGAAGCCAGGGGGTCCTATGGC. The full variable domain, completed using reference TRBV2 and TRBJ1-2, is EPEVTQTPSHQVTQMGQEVILRCVPISNHLYFYWYRQILGQKVEFLVSFYNNEISEKSEIFDDQFSVERPDGSNFTLKIRSTKLEDSAMYFCASSEARGSYGYTFGSGTRLTVV.

Note on this clone: The read is 3 residues too short to cover the CDR3 end, so that end is filled in from the germline J gene. V gene TRBV19 combines with J gene TRBJ1-2; 12 bases agree with TRBD1. CDR3 size: 14 residues. Germline CDR1 reads LNHDA; CDR2 reads SQIVND (reference sequence). The CDR3 loop reads CASGPGQGADTYTF. The sequenced CDR3 bases are TGTGCCAGTGGACCGGGACAGGGGGCAGATACC.

The CDR3 reads CSGASNTDTQYF. The sequenced part of the CDR3 DNA is TGCAGTGGAGCTTCCAACACAGATACG. The chain links TRBV20-1 to TRBJ2-3; no clear D gene. The read ends 3 residues shy of where the CDR3 ends; the end is completed using the germline J gene. The ends were cut back, 7 bases at V and 2 bases at J, with 10 bases in the middle. Germline lookup yields CDR1 DFQATT and CDR2 SNEGSKA (reference sequence). The CDR3 has 12 amino acids.

Regarding this clone: The read halts 3 residues ahead of the CDR3 end, with the missing end drawn from the germline J gene. This chain joins TRBV7-2 and TRBJ2-1, with D possibly called TRBD1 or TRBD2 (5 bases each). This CDR3 is 15 amino acids long. Deletions cut 0 bases from V and 6 bases from J, with 12 bases between. The germline CDR1 and CDR2 sequences are SGHTA and FQGNSA. Partial CDR3 DNA: TGTGCCAGCAGCTTAGCGCCATTGAGGGGCAATGAG. It is translated as CASSLAPLRGNE. The CDR3, in full, reads CASSLAPLRGNEQFF.

With respect to this clone: The sequence runs out 3 residues before the end of the CDR3; the remainder is reconstructed from the germline J gene. The V call is TRBV6-9, the J call TRBJ2-3; 7 nucleotides match TRBD1. V was pared by 5 bases and J by 2 bases, with 7 bases of the junction left unmatched. CDR1 is MNHGY, CDR2 SVAAGI, per germline. This CDR3 comprises 15 residues. The covered CDR3 bases are TGTGCCAGCAGTATGGGACAGCTAGTCACAGATACG. Translating it yields CASSMGQLVTDT. The full CDR3 protein is CASSMGQLVTDTQYF.

A word on this clone: Sequencing ends 3 residues short of the CDR3 end; the germline J gene provides the rest. The genes are TRBV19 and TRBJ2-7; 10 bases are a match to TRBD1. The CDR3 is 15 residues long. Per the germline V gene, CDR1 is LNHDA and CDR2 is SQIVND (reference sequence). The V and J ends lost 5 bases and 1 base, in that order; junction bases with no gene match: 5. The DNA read from the CDR3 is TGTGCCAGTAGTGTCGACAGGGGGCTTTCCTACGAG. This encodes CASSVDRGLSYE. The full CDR3 protein is CASSVDRGLSYEQYF.

Worth noting for this clone: The CDR3 extends 3 residues past the end of the read, so its final part is completed from the germline J gene. V usage is TRBV5-1 and J usage is TRBJ2-2, with a tentative D call TRBD2 (6 bases). CDR1 and CDR2 from the germline V gene are SGHRS and YFSETQ. With 5 bases removed from V and 6 bases from J, the gap between germline ends came to 17 bases. The CDR3 has 15 amino acids. CDR3 region: CASSWATGGAGELFF. The part of the CDR3 DNA that was read is TGCGCCAGCAGTTGGGCCACGGGCGGGGCCGGGGAG.

Notes on this clone: Coverage ceases 3 residues before the CDR3 finishes, and the germline J gene fills in the end. V is TRBV7-2 and J is TRBJ1-1; no clear D. This CDR3 is 15 amino acids long. Looked up from germline, CDR1 is SGHTA and CDR2 is FQGNSA. The ends were cut back, 1 base at V and 0 bases at J, with 9 bases in the middle. The covered CDR3 bases are TGTGCCAGCAGCTTAGTGGCAACTATGAACACTGAA. It yields the protein CASSLVATMNTE. From start to end, the CDR3 is CASSLVATMNTEAFF. Using reference TRBV7-2 and TRBJ1-1 for the parts outside the CDR3, the full variable domain is GAGVSQSPSNKVTEKGKDVELRCDPISGHTALYWYRQSLGQGLEFLIYFQGNSAPDKSGLPSDRFSAERTGGSVSTLTIQRTQQEDSAVYLCASSLVATMNTEAFFGQGTRLTVV.

On this clone itself: The observed sequence ends 3 residues before the CDR3 terminus, with the missing tail filled in from the germline J gene. The chain uses TRBV19 and TRBJ2-5; either TRBD1 or TRBD2 may supply D (5 bases each). Per the germline V gene, CDR1 is LNHDA and CDR2 is SQIVND (reference sequence). V was clipped by 5 bases and J by 2 bases, with 9 bases between them. The CDR3 runs 13 residues. The CDR3 loop reads CASSEGMQETQYF. Partial CDR3 DNA: TGTGCCAGTAGTGAGGGGATGCAAGAGACC.

Remarks on this clone: The missing CDR3 end, 3 residues past where the read stops, is filled in from the germline J gene. The V gene is TRBV5-1, the J gene TRBJ1-6, with D unresolved. The CDR3 sequence is 13 residues long. V was trimmed by 0 bases and J by 11 bases, leaving 9 bases between them. Germline-derived CDR1 and CDR2 are SGHRS and YFSETQ. The part of the CDR3 DNA that was read is TGCGCCAGCAGCTTGGCCGAGGGTGCACCC. Translated, it gives CASSLAEGAP. The CDR3 as a whole reads CASSLAEGAPLHF. Together with reference TRBV5-1 and TRBJ1-6, the CDR3 gives the full variable domain: KAGVTQTPRYLIKTRGQQVTLSCSPISGHRSVSWYQQTPGQGLQFLFEYFSETQRNKGNFPGRFSGRQFSNSRSEMNVSTLELGDSALYLCASSLAEGAPLHFGNGTRLTVT.

Details on this clone: The CDR3 goes on 3 residues after the read ends, and that part is filled in from the germline J gene. This rearrangement joins TRBV2 to TRBJ2-7, with 8 bases aligning to TRBD1. V lost 6 bases and J lost 1; bases outside the gene matches: 2. There are 13 residues in the CDR3. Germline loops: CDR1 SNHLY, CDR2 FYNNEI. The DNA read from the CDR3 is TGTGCCAGCAGGGACAGGGTATCCTACGAG. Protein sequence: CASRDRVSYE. The entire CDR3 sequence reads CASRDRVSYEQYF. The complete variable domain, with remaining parts taken from reference TRBV2 and TRBJ2-7, reads EPEVTQTPSHQVTQMGQEVILRCVPISNHLYFYWYRQILGQKVEFLVSFYNNEISEKSEIFDDQFSVERPDGSNFTLKIRSTKLEDSAMYFCASRDRVSYEQYFGPGTRLTVT.

As to this clone: The read gets to within 3 residues of the CDR3 end, and the germline J gene fills in the rest. This chain links TRBV7-3 with TRBJ1-2; 10 bases map to TRBD1. The CDR3 length is 19 residues. The germline V gene has CDR1 SGHTA and CDR2 FQGTGA. The CDR3 reads CASSLIGSGTGAYKPPYTF. Incomplete CDR3 DNA: TGTGCCAGCAGCTTAATCGGATCCGGGACAGGGGCCTATAAACCTCCC.

On this clone itself: The read ends 3 residues early relative to the CDR3; the germline J gene fills the gap. The chain is built from TRBV7-9 and TRBJ1-5; TRBD1 matches at 9 bases. Germline CDR1 and CDR2: SEHNR and FQNEAQ (reference sequence). Trimming at V came to 6 bases and at J to 7 bases, leaving 7 bases not matched to a gene. The CDR3 spans 14 residues. The CDR3 here is CASSLNTGGQPQHF. Partial CDR3 DNA: TGTGCCAGCAGTTTAAATACAGGGGGCCAGCCC.

As to this clone: The read ends 3 residues early relative to the CDR3; the germline J gene fills the gap. The J gene is TRBJ2-5, the V gene TRBV20-1, with a tentative D call TRBD1 (5 bases). The CDR3 is 12 residues long. V lost 6 bases and J lost 4, with 12 bases in between. Germline assignment: CDR1 DFQATT and CDR2 SNEGSKA (reference sequence). The CDR3 spells CSAQDDLETQYF. The sequenced CDR3 bases are TGCAGTGCACAGGATGACCTAGAGACC.